Each of the 13 T cell receptor beta chains below was sequenced from the same sample in a study of cytomegalovirus exposure and HLA in healthy donors. The PCR had 60 Vbeta and 13 Jbeta primers. The repertoire was sequenced with immunoSEQ multiplex PCR; TCRdb's copy has only in-frame clones and lacks some. Among 30,000 to 40,000 clones listed, 65% to 75% were seen once. The source material was PBMCs. Receptors originate from a man aged 45 to 65 in good health and CMV-seropositive.

This chain uses TRBV4-2 with TRBJ2-2; 8 bases are shared with TRBD1. The CDR3 sequence is 15 residues long. Germline V gene sequence: CDR1 LGHNA, CDR2 YNFKEQ. Losses at the gene ends were 6 bases for V and 2 bases for J; bases not matched to a gene: 5. The CDR3 spells CASSYGTGNTGELFF. The CDR3 nucleotides read TGTGCCAGCAGTTACGGGACAGGTAACACCGGGGAGCTGTTTTTT.

The chain joins TRBV28 to TRBJ1-2, with D maybe TRBD1 (5 bases). CDR3 length: 12 residues. CDR1 is MDHEN, CDR2 SYDVKM, per germline. Trimming removed 4 bases at V and 4 bases at J, with 7 bases between. The CDR3 region is CASSSQGYGYTF. The CDR3, as DNA: TGTGCCAGCAGTTCCCAGGGCTATGGCTACACCTTC.

The genes are TRBV29-1 and TRBJ2-3; a weak D match, TRBD1 (5 bases). The CDR3 consists of 12 residues. CDR1 is SQVTM, CDR2 ANQGSEA, per germline. V was shortened by 4 bases and J by 3 bases, with 8 bases between the two germline ends. The CDR3: CSVVPGTDTQYF. CDR3 DNA sequence: TGCAGCGTTGTTCCAGGGACAGATACGCAGTATTTT.

The chain uses TRBV28 and TRBJ1-2; possibly TRBD1 for D (5 bases). Germline CDR1 reads MDHEN; CDR2 reads SYDVKM. Deletions cut 2 bases from V and 0 bases from J, with 10 bases between. This CDR3 is 15 amino acids long. In nucleotides, the CDR3 is TGTGCCAGCAGTTTAATGACAGATCCTAACTATGGCTACACCTTC. Translated, it gives CASSLMTDPNYGYTF.

This clone was observed a few times. The chain uses TRBV28 and TRBJ2-1; 8 bases match TRBD2. The germline V gene encodes CDR1 MDHEN and CDR2 SYDVKM. Trimming cost V 7 bases and J 1 base; bases outside gene matches: 6. This CDR3 comprises 15 residues. The CDR3 coding sequence is TGTGCCAGCACCTTTAGCGGGACTTCCTACAATGAGCAGTTCTTC. Protein product: CASTFSGTSYNEQFF.

The gene calls are TRBV9 and TRBJ2-7, with D tentatively TRBD2 (6 bases). The CDR3 sequence is 14 residues long. Looked up from germline, CDR1 is SGDLS and CDR2 is YYNGEE. V was cut by 0 bases and J by 2 bases, with 9 bases left in between. This chain's CDR3 is CASSVAGAPYEQYF. The CDR3 DNA reads as TGTGCCAGCAGCGTAGCGGGAGCCCCCTACGAGCAGTACTTC.

J is TRBJ2-1 and V is TRBV5-1; TRBD1 matches at 7 bases. V lost 1 base, J lost 7 bases, and 8 bases stayed unmatched. The CDR3 covers 15 residues. Germline V CDR1 and CDR2: SGHRS, YFSETQ. The DNA for the CDR3 is TGCGCCAGCAGCTTGTGGGGACAGCAAGAGAATGAGCAGTTCTTC. Translation: CASSLWGQQENEQFF.

V is TRBV5-4 and J is TRBJ1-4, with 10 bases identical to TRBD1. The germline gives CDR1 SGHNT, CDR2 YYREEE (reference sequence). The CDR3 runs to 16 residues. The ends lost 4 bases at V and 3 bases at J; junction bases unmatched: 6. The chain's CDR3 is CASSLGQGPSNEKLFF. CDR3 DNA: TGTGCCAGCAGCCTGGGACAGGGGCCGTCTAATGAAAAACTGTTTTTT.

The chain uses TRBV7-2 and TRBJ2-5; D call uncertain. This CDR3 spans 13 amino acids. Germline V gene sequence: CDR1 SGHTA, CDR2 FQGNSA. Trimming removed 4 bases at V and 2 bases at J, with 8 bases between. The DNA for the CDR3 is TGTGCCAGCAGCTCGAGGCAGCAAGAGACCCAGTACTTC. It codes for CASSSRQQETQYF.

The rearrangement links TRBV5-1 to TRBJ2-5, with D possibly being TRBD2 (5 bases). Between the trimmed V and J ends, which lost 0 bases and 3 bases, there was a span of 6 bases. Germline CDR1 reads SGHRS; CDR2 reads YFSETQ. The CDR3 spans 13 residues. This CDR3 is CASSLGGKETQYF. The CDR3 DNA follows: TGCGCCAGCAGCTTGGGAGGGAAAGAGACCCAGTACTTC.

On this clone itself: The junction does not match germline at one end; this may be a read error. The chain joins TRBV7-7 to TRBJ1-2; D call uncertain. The CDR3 loop spans 13 amino acids. Per the germline V gene, CDR1 is SSHAT and CDR2 is FNYEAQ (reference sequence). CDR3 residues: CASSLGRVDGYTF. CDR3 nucleotides: TGTGCTAGCAGCTTAGGACGGGTGGATGGCTACACCTTC.

The table lists this clone with a few counts. The chain has TRBV28 and TRBJ2-7; a weak D match, TRBD1 (6 bases). The ends were cut back, 6 bases at V and 6 bases at J, with 9 bases in the middle. The CDR3 is made up of 11 amino acids. Germline values: CDR1 MDHEN, CDR2 SYDVKM. CDR3 sequence: CASSWGPEQYF. Written as DNA, the CDR3 is TGTGCCAGCAGCTGGGGGCCCGAGCAGTACTTC.

This clone turned up a few times. CDR3 residues: CASSRKGGLYEQYF. Written as DNA, the CDR3 is TGTGCCAGCAGCCGAAAAGGAGGGCTCTACGAGCAGTACTTC. The gene calls are TRBV5-8 and TRBJ2-7; maybe TRBD2 (6 bases). This CDR3 is 14 amino acids long. Germline V gives CDR1 SGHTS, CDR2 YDEGEE. V dropped 4 bases and J dropped 3 bases, with 14 bases sitting between them.